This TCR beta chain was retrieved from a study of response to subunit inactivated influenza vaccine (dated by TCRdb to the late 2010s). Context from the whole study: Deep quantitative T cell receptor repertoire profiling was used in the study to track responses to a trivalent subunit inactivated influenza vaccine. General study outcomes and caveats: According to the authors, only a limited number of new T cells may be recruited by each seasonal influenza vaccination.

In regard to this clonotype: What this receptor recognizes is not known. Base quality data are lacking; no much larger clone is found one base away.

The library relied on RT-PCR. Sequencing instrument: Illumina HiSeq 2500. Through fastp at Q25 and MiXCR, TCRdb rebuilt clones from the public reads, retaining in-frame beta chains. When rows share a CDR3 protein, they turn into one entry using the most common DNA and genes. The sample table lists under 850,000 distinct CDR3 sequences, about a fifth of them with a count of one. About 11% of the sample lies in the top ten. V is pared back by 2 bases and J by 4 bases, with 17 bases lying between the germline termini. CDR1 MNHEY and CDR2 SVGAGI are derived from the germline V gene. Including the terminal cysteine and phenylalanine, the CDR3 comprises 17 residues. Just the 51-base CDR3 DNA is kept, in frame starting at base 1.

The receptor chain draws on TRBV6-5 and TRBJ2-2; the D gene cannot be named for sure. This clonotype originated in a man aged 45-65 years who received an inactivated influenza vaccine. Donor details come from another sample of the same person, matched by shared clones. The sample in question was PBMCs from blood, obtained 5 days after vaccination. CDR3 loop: CASSYQATRVGTGELFF. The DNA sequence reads TGTGCCAGCAGTTACCAAGCTACCCGTGTTGGCACCGGGGAGCTGTTTTTT.